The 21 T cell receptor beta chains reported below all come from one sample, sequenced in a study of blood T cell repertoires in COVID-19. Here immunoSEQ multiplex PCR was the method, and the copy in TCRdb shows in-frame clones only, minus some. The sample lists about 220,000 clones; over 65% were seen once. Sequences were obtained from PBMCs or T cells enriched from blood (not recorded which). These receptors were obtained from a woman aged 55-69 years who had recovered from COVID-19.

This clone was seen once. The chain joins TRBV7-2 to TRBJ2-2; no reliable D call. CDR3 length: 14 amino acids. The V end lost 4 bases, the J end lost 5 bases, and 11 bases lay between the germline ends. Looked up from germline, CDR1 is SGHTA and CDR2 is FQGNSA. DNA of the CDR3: TGTGCCAGCAGCTCGTACAGTGGGACCGGGGAGCTGTTTTTT. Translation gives CASSSYSGTGELFF.

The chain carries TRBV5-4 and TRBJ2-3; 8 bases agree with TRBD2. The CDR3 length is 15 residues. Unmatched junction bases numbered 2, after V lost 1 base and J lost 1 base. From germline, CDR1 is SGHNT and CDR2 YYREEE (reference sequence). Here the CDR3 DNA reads TGTGCCAGCAGCTTGACGACTAGCGGCACAGATACGCAGTATTTT. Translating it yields CASSLTTSGTDTQYF.

CDR3 residues: CASSQDLGGLADTQYF. CDR3 DNA sequence: TGTGCCAGCAGCCAAGATCTGGGGGGGCTCGCCGATACGCAGTATTTT. This chain joins TRBV3-1 (or the pseudogene TRBV3-2) and TRBJ2-3; TRBD2 might be the D (7 bases). The CDR3 sequence is 16 residues long. Germline V lookup: CDR1 LGHDT, CDR2 YNNKEL (reference sequence). With 0 bases removed from V and 6 bases from J, the gap between germline ends came to 16 bases.

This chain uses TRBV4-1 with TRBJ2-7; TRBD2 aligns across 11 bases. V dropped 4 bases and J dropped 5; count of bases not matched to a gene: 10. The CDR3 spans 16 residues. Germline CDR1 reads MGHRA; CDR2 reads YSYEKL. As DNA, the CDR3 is TGCGCCAGCAGCCCGCGCTTTAGCGGGGGGGCAGACGAGCAGTACTTC. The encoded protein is CASSPRFSGGADEQYF.

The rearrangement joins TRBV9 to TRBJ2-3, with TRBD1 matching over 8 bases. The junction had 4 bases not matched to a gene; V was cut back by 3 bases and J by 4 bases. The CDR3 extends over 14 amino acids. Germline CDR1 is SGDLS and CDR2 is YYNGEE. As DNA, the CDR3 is TGTGCCAGCAGCGCCCAGGGGGCCGCAGATACGCAGTATTTT. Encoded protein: CASSAQGAADTQYF.

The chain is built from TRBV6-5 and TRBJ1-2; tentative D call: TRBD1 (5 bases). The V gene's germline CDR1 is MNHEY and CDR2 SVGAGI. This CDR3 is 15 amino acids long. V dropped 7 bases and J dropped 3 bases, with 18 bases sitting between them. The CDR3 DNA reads TGTGCCAGCAAGCCCCAGAAGTGGGGGGACTATGGCTACACCTTC. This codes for CASKPQKWGDYGYTF.

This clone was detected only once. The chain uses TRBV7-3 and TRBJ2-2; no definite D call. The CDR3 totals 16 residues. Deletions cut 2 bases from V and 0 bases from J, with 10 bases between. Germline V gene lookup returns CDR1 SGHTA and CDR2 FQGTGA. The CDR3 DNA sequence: TGTGCCAGCAGCTTACGCCGGTCGGCGAACACCGGGGAGCTGTTTTTT. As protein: CASSLRRSANTGELFF.

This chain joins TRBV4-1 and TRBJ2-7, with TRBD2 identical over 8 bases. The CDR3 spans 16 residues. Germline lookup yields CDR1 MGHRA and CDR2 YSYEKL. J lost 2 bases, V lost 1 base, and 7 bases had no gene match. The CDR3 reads CASSQVLSGAPYEQYF. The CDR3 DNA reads TGCGCCAGCAGCCAAGTTCTTAGCGGGGCCCCCTACGAGCAGTACTTC.

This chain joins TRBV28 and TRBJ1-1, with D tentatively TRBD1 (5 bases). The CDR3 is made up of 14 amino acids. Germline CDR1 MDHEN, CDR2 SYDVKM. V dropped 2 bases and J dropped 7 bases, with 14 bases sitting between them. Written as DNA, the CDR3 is TGTGCCAGCAGTTTACCGGGACTTATCCATGAAGCTTTCTTT. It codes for CASSLPGLIHEAFF.

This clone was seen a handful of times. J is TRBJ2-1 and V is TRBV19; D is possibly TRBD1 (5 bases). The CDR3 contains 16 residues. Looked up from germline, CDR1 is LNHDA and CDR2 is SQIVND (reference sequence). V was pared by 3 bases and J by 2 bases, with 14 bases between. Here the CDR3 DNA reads TGTGCCAGTAGTATTAAGACAGTTGATCCCTACAATGAGCAGTTCTTC. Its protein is CASSIKTVDPYNEQFF.

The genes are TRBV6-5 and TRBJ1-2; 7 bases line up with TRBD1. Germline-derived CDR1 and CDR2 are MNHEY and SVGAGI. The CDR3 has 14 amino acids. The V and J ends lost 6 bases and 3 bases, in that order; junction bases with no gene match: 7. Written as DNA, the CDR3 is TGTGCCAGCAGATCCCCCGGGACAGACTATGGCTACACCTTC. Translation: CASRSPGTDYGYTF.

The CDR3 DNA reads as TGTGCCATCAGTGACGGACAGCAAGAGACCCAGTACTTC. Translation: CAISDGQQETQYF. V gene TRBV10-3 combines with J gene TRBJ2-5; a possible D gene is TRBD1 (6 bases). The germline gives CDR1 ENHRY, CDR2 SYGVKD. V gave up 3 bases and J gave up 2 bases, with 7 bases separating them. The CDR3 covers 13 residues.

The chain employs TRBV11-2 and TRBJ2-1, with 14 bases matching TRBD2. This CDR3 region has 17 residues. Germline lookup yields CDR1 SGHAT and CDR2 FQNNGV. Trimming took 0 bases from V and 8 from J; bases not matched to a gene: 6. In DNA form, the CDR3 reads TGTGCCAGCAGCTTAGATCCGACTAGCGGGGGGGCCCATGAGCAGTTCTTC. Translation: CASSLDPTSGGAHEQFF.

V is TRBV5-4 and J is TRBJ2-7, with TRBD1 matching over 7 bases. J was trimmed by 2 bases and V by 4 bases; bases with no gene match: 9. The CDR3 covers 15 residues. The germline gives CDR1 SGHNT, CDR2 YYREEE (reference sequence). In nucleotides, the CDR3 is TGTGCCAGCAGCGCTCGACAGGGCAGGGCCTACGAGCAGTACTTC. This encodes CASSARQGRAYEQYF.

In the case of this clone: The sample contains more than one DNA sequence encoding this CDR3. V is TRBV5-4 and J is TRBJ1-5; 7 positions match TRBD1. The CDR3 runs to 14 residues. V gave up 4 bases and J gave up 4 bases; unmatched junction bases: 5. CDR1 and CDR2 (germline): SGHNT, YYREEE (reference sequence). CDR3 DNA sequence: TGTGCCAGCAGCCTAGGGACAGATAATCAGCCCCAGCATTTT. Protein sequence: CASSLGTDNQPQHF.

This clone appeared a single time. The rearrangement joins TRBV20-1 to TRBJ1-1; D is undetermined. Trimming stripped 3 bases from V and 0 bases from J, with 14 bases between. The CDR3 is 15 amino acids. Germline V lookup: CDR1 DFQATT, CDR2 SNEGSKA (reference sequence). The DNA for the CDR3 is TGCAGTGCTAGTCGTGGCCAACTATTGAACACTGAAGCTTTCTTT. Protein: CSASRGQLLNTEAFF.

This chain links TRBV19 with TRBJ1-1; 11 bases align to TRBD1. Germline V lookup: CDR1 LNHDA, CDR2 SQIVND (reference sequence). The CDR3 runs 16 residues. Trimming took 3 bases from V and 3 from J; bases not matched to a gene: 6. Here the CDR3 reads CASSIQGQGEYTEAFF. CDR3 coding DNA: TGTGCCAGTAGTATCCAGGGACAGGGGGAGTACACTGAAGCTTTCTTT.

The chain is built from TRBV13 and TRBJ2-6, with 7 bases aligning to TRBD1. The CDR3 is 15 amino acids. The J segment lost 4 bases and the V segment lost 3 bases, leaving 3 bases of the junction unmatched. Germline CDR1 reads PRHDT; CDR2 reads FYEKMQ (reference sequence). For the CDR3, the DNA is TGTGCCAGCAGCTTCGGACAGGCCGGGGCCAACGTCCTGACTTTC. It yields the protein CASSFGQAGANVLTF.

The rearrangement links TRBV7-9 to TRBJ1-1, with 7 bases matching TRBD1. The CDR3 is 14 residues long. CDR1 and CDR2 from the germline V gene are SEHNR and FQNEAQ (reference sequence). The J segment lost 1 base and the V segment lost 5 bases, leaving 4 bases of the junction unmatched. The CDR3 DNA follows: TGTGCCAGCAGCCCGGACAGGACGAACACTGAAGCTTTCTTT. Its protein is CASSPDRTNTEAFF.

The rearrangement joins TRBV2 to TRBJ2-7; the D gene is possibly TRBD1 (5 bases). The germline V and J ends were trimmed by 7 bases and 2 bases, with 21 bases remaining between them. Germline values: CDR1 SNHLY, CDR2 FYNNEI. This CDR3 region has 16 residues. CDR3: CASTSDRPQTAYEQYF. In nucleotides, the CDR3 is TGTGCCAGCACCTCTGACAGACCCCAAACCGCCTACGAGCAGTACTTC.

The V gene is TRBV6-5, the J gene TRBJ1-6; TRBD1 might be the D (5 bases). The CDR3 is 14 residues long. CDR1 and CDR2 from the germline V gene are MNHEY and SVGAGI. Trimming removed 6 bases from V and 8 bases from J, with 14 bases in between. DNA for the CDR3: TGTGCCAGCAGAAGCCTGGGGGAGGATTCACCCCTCCACTTT. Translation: CASRSLGEDSPLHF.